The 10 T cell receptor beta chains below all came from one sample that was sequenced in a study of blood T cell repertoires in COVID-19. Produced via immunoSEQ multiplex PCR; TCRdb's table is partial and in-frame only. The sample lists 150,000 or so clones; 84% were seen once. Material for sequencing was peripheral blood. These receptors all stem from a human donor in a cohort sampled during active COVID-19.

The rearrangement links TRBV29-1 to TRBJ1-1; D remains unclear. This CDR3 contains 13 residues. Germline CDR1 and CDR2: SQVTM and ANQGSEA. Trimming took off 5 bases at V and 3 bases at J, with 13 bases between the two ends. This CDR3 is CSVSRGQDTEAFF. CDR3 DNA sequence: TGCAGCGTTAGTCGAGGGCAGGACACTGAAGCTTTCTTT. The complete variable domain, with remaining parts taken from reference TRBV29-1 and TRBJ1-1, reads SAVISQKPSRDICQRGTSLTIQCQVDSQVTMMFWYRQQPGQSLTLIATANQGSEATYESGFVIDKFPISRPNLTFSTLTVSNMSPEDSSIYLCSVSRGQDTEAFFGQGTRLTVV.

The chain uses TRBV2 and TRBJ1-1; D gene ambiguous. The CDR3 is made up of 15 amino acids. V lost 2 bases and J lost 0, with 10 bases in between. Germline CDR1 is SNHLY and CDR2 is FYNNEI. CDR3 nucleotides: TGTGCCAGCAGTGAATTGGGCAGTTTGAACACTGAAGCTTTCTTT. Protein sequence: CASSELGSLNTEAFF.

The J gene is TRBJ1-1, the V gene TRBV5-1; D unresolved. V was trimmed by 1 base and J by 0 bases, leaving 7 bases between them. The germline V gene encodes CDR1 SGHRS and CDR2 YFSETQ. The CDR3 covers 14 residues. Here the CDR3 DNA reads TGCGCCAGCAGCTTGTCGGGATTGAACACTGAAGCTTTCTTT. Amino acid sequence: CASSLSGLNTEAFF. The full variable domain, with the rest looked up from reference TRBV5-1 and TRBJ1-1, is KAGVTQTPRYLIKTRGQQVTLSCSPISGHRSVSWYQQTPGQGLQFLFEYFSETQRNKGNFPGRFSGRQFSNSRSEMNVSTLELGDSALYLCASSLSGLNTEAFFGQGTRLTVV.

The J gene is TRBJ2-5, the V gene TRBV2; 12 bases are a match to TRBD2. The V and J ends lost 8 bases and 2 bases, in that order; junction bases with no gene match: 6. Germline V CDR1 and CDR2: SNHLY, FYNNEI. The CDR3 extends over 15 amino acids. Here the CDR3 DNA reads TGTGCCAGCCTTGGGACTAGCGGGCGGCAAGAGACCCAGTACTTC. It yields the protein CASLGTSGRQETQYF.

The chain uses TRBV7-9 and TRBJ1-2; tentative D call: TRBD1 (5 bases). The CDR3 is 13 residues long. The V gene's germline CDR1 is SEHNR and CDR2 FQNEAQ (reference sequence). V lost 3 bases and J 4 bases, leaving 9 bases between the germline ends. The CDR3 region has the DNA TGTGCCAGCAGCTTGGGGGACTTCTATGGCTACACCTTC. It specifies CASSLGDFYGYTF. Full variable domain (rest looked up from reference TRBV7-9 and TRBJ1-2): DTGVSQNPRHKITKRGQNVTFRCDPISEHNRLYWYRQTLGQGPEFLTYFQNEAQLEKSRLLSDRFSAERPKGSFSTLEIQRTEQGDSAMYLCASSLGDFYGYTFGSGTRLTVV.

The chain joins TRBV9 to TRBJ2-1, with unresolved D. V lost 0 bases to trimming and J lost 6 bases, with 10 bases between them. Germline CDR1 reads SGDLS; CDR2 reads YYNGEE. The length of the CDR3 is 14 residues. The CDR3 reads CASSVGIGSNEQFF. For the CDR3, the DNA is TGTGCCAGCAGCGTAGGTATTGGCAGCAATGAGCAGTTCTTC. Complete variable domain (other parts from reference TRBV9 and TRBJ2-1): DSGVTQTPKHLITATGQRVTLRCSPRSGDLSVYWYQQSLDQGLQFLIQYYNGEERAKGNILERFSAQQFPDLHSELNLSSLELGDSALYFCASSVGIGSNEQFFGPGTRLTVL.

This chain connects TRBV5-1 to TRBJ1-3, with 7 nucleotides matching TRBD1. The CDR3 has 16 amino acids. Germline-derived CDR1 and CDR2 are SGHRS and YFSETQ. The V gene end was trimmed by 1 base and the J gene end by 2 bases; junction bases not matched to a gene: 6. CDR3 sequence (DNA): TGCGCCAGCAGCTTGTGGGACAGCAGCACTGGAAACACCATATATTTT. This gives the protein CASSLWDSSTGNTIYF. The full variable domain, in which reference TRBV5-1 and TRBJ1-3 provide the parts outside the CDR3, is KAGVTQTPRYLIKTRGQQVTLSCSPISGHRSVSWYQQTPGQGLQFLFEYFSETQRNKGNFPGRFSGRQFSNSRSEMNVSTLELGDSALYLCASSLWDSSTGNTIYFGEGSWLTVV.

The chain links TRBV5-6 to TRBJ1-1, with unresolved D. Germline-derived CDR1 and CDR2 are SGHDT and YYEEEE. The CDR3 is made up of 14 amino acids. V lost 0 bases, J lost 4 bases, and 10 bases lay in between. The CDR3 loop reads CASSLVGSSTEAFF. DNA of the CDR3: TGTGCCAGCAGCTTGGTAGGGAGTTCCACTGAAGCTTTCTTT.

The chain is built from TRBV3-1 (or the pseudogene TRBV3-2) and TRBJ1-2, with a possible D match to TRBD1 (6 bases). The CDR3 totals 14 residues. Trimming pared 3 bases from V and 7 bases from J, leaving 15 bases between. Germline V gives CDR1 LGHDT, CDR2 YNNKEL (reference sequence). The CDR3 region is CASSHERGFSGYTF. The CDR3 bases are TGTGCCAGCAGCCATGAAAGGGGGTTCTCTGGCTACACCTTC.

This clone has a single count. The chain couples TRBV10-3 to TRBJ2-5; 9 nucleotides agree with TRBD1. J was trimmed by 0 bases and V by 5 bases; bases with no gene match: 4. The CDR3 consists of 15 residues. CDR1 ENHRY and CDR2 SYGVKD come from the germline V gene. The CDR3 bases are TGTGCCATCAGTCGGACAGGGGAGTACCAAGAGACCCAGTACTTC. Its translation: CAISRTGEYQETQYF.